Presented here are 5 T cell receptor beta chains from one specimen sequenced in a study of cytomegalovirus exposure and HLA in healthy donors. The PCR contained 60 Vbeta and 13 Jbeta primers. This table comes from immunoSEQ multiplex PCR, and its TCRdb copy is limited to in-frame clones, with some not included. The sample records roughly 150,000 clones, around 74% being singletons. The sequencing sample was made of PBMCs. The source of these receptors is a female donor in good health and CMV-seronegative.

V usage is TRBV18 and J usage is TRBJ1-5; 8 bases fit TRBD1. The CDR3 consists of 15 residues. Per the germline V gene, CDR1 is KGHSH and CDR2 is LQKENI. V trimming: 5 bases; J trimming: 5 bases; junction bases outside the gene matches: 8. The DNA for the CDR3 is TGTGCCAGCTCAGGACAGGGCAGGTTGGATCAGCCCCAGCATTTT. Its protein product is CASSGQGRLDQPQHF. Full variable domain (outside the CDR3, taken from reference TRBV18 and TRBJ1-5): NAGVMQNPRHLVRRRGQEARLRCSPMKGHSHVYWYRQLPEEGLKFMVYLQKENIIDESGMPKERFSAEFPKEGPSILRIQQVVRGDSAAYFCASSGQGRLDQPQHFGDGTRLSIL.

The chain carries TRBV4-3 and TRBJ1-1; D perhaps matches TRBD1 (5 bases). V shed 11 bases and J shed 4 bases, with 20 bases lying between them. CDR3 length equals 14 residues. Germline V gene sequence: CDR1 LGHNA, CDR2 YSLEER. CDR3 sequence: CAPPWGGFSTEAFF. CDR3 nucleotide sequence: TGCGCCCCCCCGTGGGGGGGTTTCAGCACTGAAGCTTTCTTT.

The rearrangement uses TRBV19 and TRBJ1-2; unclear D gene. Germline values: CDR1 LNHDA, CDR2 SQIVND (reference sequence). The CDR3 consists of 13 residues. Trimming left V 4 bases short and J 8 bases short, with 14 bases between. The CDR3 is CASSKTESGGYTF. The CDR3 DNA reads as TGTGCCAGTAGTAAAACCGAGTCCGGGGGCTACACCTTC.

The genes are TRBV5-5 and TRBJ2-5; 8 bases are shared with TRBD1. V shed 4 bases and J 5 bases; nucleotides not matched to a gene: 10. The CDR3 spans 15 residues. CDR1 and CDR2 (germline): SGHKS, YYEKEE (reference sequence). CDR3: CASSLDRAVRETQYF. DNA for the CDR3: TGTGCCAGCAGCCTGGACAGGGCGGTTCGTGAGACCCAGTACTTC.

The chain recombines TRBV5-1 with TRBJ2-1, with TRBD2 identical over 7 bases. Trimming at V came to 1 base and at J to 13 bases, leaving 8 bases not matched to a gene. Looked up from germline, CDR1 is SGHRS and CDR2 is YFSETQ. The CDR3 length is 13 residues. Here the CDR3 DNA reads TGCGCCAGCAGCTTGTCGGTCCGGGACTATCAGTTCTTC. Translating gives CASSLSVRDYQFF. The whole variable domain, filled in from reference TRBV5-1 and TRBJ2-1, reads KAGVTQTPRYLIKTRGQQVTLSCSPISGHRSVSWYQQTPGQGLQFLFEYFSETQRNKGNFPGRFSGRQFSNSRSEMNVSTLELGDSALYLCASSLSVRDYQFFGPGTRLTVL.